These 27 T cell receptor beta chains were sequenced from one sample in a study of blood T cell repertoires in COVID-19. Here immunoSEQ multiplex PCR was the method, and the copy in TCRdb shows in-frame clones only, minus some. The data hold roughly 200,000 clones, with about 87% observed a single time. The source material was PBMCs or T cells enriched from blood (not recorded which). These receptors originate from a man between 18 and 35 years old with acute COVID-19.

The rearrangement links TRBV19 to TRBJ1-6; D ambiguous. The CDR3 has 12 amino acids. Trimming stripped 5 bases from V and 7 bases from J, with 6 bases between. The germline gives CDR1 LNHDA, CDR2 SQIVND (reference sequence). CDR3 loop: CASSLPNSPLHF. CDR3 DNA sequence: TGTGCCAGTAGTCTACCCAATTCACCCCTCCACTTT.

In DNA, the CDR3 is TGTGCCAGCAGCCAACCCCAGGCAGGGGCTGACACAGATACGCAGTATTTT. It codes for CASSQPQAGADTDTQYF. The rearrangement joins TRBV4-2 to TRBJ2-3, with D tentatively TRBD1 (6 bases). Germline CDR1 LGHNA, CDR2 YNFKEQ. The CDR3 has 17 amino acids. V dropped 2 bases and J dropped 2 bases, with 17 bases sitting between them.

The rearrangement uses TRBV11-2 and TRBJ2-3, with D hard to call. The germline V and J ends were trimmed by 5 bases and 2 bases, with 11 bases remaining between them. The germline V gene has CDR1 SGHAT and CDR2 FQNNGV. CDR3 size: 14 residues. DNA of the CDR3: TGTGCCAGCAGCATTCAAGAGTTCACAGATACGCAGTATTTT. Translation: CASSIQEFTDTQYF.

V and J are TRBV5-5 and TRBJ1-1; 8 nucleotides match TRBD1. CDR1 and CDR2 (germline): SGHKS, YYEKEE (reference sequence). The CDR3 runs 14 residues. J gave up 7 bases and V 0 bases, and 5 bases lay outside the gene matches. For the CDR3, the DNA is TGTGCCAGCAGCTTGGTGACAGGGGCCATTGAAGCTTTCTTT. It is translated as CASSLVTGAIEAFF. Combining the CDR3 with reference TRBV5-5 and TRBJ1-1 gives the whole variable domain DAGVTQSPTHLIKTRGQQVTLRCSPISGHKSVSWYQQVLGQGPQFIFQYYEKEERGRGNFPDRFSARQFPNYSSELNVNALLLGDSALYLCASSLVTGAIEAFFGQGTRLTVV.

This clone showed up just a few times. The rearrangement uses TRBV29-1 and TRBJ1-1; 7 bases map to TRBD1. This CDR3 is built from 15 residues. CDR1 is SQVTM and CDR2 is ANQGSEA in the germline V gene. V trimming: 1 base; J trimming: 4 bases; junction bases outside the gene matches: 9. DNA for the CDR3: TGCAGCGTTGAAGCCCCGACAGGGAAAGGCACTGAAGCTTTCTTT. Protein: CSVEAPTGKGTEAFF.

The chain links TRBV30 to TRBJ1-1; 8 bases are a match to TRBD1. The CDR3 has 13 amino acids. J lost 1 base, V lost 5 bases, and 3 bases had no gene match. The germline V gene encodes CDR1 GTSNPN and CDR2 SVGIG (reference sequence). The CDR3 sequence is CAWRQGWNTEAFF. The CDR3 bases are TGTGCCTGGCGACAGGGGTGGAACACTGAAGCTTTCTTT.

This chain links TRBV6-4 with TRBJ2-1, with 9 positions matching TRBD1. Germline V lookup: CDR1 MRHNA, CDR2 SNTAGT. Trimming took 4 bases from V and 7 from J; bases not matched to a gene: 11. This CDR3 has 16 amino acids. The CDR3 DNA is TGTGCCAGCAGTGCCAAACCGGGACAGGGAGGAAATGAGCAGTTCTTC. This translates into CASSAKPGQGGNEQFF.

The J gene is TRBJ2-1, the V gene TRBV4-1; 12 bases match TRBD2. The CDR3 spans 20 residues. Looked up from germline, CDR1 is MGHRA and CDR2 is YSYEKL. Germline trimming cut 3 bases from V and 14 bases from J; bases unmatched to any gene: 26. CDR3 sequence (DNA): TGCGCCAGCAGCCAGTTTCGTTTGGCTAGCGGGAGGGCTGGGAGTATTCGGGAGTTCTTC. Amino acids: CASSQFRLASGRAGSIREFF.

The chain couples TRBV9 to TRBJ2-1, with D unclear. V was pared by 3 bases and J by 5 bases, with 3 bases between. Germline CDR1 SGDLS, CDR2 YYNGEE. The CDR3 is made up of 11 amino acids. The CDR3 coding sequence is TGTGCCAGCAGCGGGCACAATGAGCAGTTCTTC. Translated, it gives CASSGHNEQFF.

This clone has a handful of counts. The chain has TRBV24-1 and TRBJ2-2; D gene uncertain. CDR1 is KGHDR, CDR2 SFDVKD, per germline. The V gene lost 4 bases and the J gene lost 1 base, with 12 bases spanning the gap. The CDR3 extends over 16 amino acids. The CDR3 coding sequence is TGTGCCACCAGTGACCCCTCCCAGGTGAACACCGGGGAGCTGTTTTTT. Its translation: CATSDPSQVNTGELFF.

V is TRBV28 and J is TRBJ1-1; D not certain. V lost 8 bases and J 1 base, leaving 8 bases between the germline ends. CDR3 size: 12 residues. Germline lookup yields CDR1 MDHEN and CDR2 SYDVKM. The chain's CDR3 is CASSFGNTEAFF. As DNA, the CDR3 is TGTGCCAGCTCTTTCGGGAACACTGAAGCTTTCTTT.

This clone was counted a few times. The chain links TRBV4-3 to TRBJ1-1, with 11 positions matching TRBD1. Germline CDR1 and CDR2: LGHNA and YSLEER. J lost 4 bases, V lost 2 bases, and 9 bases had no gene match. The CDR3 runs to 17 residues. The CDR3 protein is CASSQRTGGTLGTEAFF. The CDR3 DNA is TGCGCCAGCAGCCAAAGGACAGGGGGCACTTTAGGCACTGAAGCTTTCTTT.

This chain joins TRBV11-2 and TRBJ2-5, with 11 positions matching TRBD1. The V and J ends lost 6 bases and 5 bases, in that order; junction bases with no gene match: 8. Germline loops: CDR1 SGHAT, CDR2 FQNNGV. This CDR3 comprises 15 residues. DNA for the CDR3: TGTGCCAGCAGACCCGGGACAGGGGGAGAGGAGACCCAGTACTTC. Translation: CASRPGTGGEETQYF.

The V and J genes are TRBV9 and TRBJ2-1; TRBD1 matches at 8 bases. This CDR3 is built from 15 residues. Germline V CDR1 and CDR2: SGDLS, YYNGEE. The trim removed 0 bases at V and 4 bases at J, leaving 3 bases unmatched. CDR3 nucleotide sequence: TGTGCCAGCAGCGTAGTTGGACAGGGTTACAATGAGCAGTTCTTC. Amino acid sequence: CASSVVGQGYNEQFF.

CDR3 DNA sequence: TGTGCCAGCAGCCATCCCCTGGGGAGGGAGGGTTCGTACACCGGGGAGCTGTTTTTT. It encodes CASSHPLGREGSYTGELFF. The V gene is TRBV4-2, the J gene TRBJ2-2; 7 nucleotides align to TRBD2. The J segment lost 3 bases and the V segment lost 3 bases, leaving 16 bases of the junction unmatched. The CDR3 sequence is 19 residues long. Germline values: CDR1 LGHNA, CDR2 YNFKEQ.

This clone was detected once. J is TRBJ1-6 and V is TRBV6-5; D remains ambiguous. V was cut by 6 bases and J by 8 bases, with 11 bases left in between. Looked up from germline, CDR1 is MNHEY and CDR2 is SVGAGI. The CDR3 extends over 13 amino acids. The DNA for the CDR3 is TGTGCCAGCAGCCGAGTAGCCGATTCACCCCTCCACTTT. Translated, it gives CASSRVADSPLHF.

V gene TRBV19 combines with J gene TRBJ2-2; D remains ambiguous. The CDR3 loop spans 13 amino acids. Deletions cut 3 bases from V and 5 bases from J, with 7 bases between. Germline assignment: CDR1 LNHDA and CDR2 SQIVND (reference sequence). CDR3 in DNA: TGTGCCAGTAGTATCGTCCTTACCGGGGAGCTGTTTTTT. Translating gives CASSIVLTGELFF. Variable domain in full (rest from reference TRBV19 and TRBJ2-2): DGGITQSPKYLFRKEGQNVTLSCEQNLNHDAMYWYRQDPGQGLRLIYYSQIVNDFQKGDIAEGYSVSREKKESFPLTVTSAQKNPTAFYLCASSIVLTGELFFGEGSRLTVL.

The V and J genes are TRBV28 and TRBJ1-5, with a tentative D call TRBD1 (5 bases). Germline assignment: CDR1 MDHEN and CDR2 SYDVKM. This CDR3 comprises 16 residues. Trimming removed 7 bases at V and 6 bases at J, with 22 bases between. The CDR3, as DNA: TGTGCCAGCAACCCTGCCGAGATGGGGCTCCGTCAGCCCCAGCATTTT. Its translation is CASNPAEMGLRQPQHF. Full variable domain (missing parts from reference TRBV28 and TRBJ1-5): DVKVTQSSRYLVKRTGEKVFLECVQDMDHENMFWYRQDPGLGLRLIYFSYDVKMKEKGDIPEGYSVSREKKERFSLILESASTNQTSMYLCASNPAEMGLRQPQHFGDGTRLSIL.

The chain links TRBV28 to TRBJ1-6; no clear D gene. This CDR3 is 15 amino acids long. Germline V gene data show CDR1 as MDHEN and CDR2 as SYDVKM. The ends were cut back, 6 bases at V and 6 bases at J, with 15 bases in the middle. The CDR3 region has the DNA TGTGCCAGCAGGAGAACACGACGGGGTAATTCACCCCTCCACTTT. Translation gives CASRRTRRGNSPLHF.

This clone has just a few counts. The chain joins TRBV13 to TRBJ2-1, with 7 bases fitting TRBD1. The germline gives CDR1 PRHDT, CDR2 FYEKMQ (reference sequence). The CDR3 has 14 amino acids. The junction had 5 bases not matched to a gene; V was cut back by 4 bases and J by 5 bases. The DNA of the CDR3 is TGTGCCAGCAGCTCGGGACAGAGCCACAATGAGCAGTTCTTC. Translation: CASSSGQSHNEQFF. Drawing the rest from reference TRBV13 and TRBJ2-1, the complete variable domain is AAGVIQSPRHLIKEKRETATLKCYPIPRHDTVYWYQQGPGQDPQFLISFYEKMQSDKGSIPDRFSAQQFSDYHSELNMSSLELGDSALYFCASSSGQSHNEQFFGPGTRLTVL.

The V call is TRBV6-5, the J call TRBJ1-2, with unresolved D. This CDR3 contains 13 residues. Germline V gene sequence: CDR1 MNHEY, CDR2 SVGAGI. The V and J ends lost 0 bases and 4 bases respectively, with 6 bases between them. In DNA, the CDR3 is TGTGCCAGCAGTTACTCCATGAGCTATGGCTACACCTTC. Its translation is CASSYSMSYGYTF.

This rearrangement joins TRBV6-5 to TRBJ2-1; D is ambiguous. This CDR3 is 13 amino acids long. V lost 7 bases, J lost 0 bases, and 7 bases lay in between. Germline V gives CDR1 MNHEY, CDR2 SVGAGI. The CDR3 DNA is TGTGCCAGCATCCGGAGCTCCTACAATGAGCAGTTCTTC. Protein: CASIRSSYNEQFF.

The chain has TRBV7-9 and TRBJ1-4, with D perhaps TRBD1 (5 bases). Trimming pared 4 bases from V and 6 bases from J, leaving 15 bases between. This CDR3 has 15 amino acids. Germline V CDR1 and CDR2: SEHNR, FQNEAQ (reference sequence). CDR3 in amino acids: CASSYSEGVDEKLFF. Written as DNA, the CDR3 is TGTGCCAGCAGCTACTCCGAAGGGGTTGATGAAAAACTGTTTTTT.

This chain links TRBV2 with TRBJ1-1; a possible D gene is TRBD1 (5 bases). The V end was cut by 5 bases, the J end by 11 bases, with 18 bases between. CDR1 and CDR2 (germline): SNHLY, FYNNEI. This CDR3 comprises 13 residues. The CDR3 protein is CASSKSGTLGAFF. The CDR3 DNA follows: TGTGCCAGCAGTAAGTCCGGGACTCTGGGGGCTTTCTTT.

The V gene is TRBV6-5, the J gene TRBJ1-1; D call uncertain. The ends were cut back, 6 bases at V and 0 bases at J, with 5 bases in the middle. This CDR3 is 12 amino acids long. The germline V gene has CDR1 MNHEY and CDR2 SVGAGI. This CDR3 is CASRQMNTEAFF. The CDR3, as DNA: TGTGCCAGCAGACAGATGAACACTGAAGCTTTCTTT.

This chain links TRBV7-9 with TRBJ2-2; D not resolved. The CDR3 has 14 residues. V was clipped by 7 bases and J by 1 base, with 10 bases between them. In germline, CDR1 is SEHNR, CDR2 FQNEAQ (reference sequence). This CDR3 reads CASNNGVNTGELFF. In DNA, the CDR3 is TGTGCCAGCAATAACGGAGTGAACACCGGGGAGCTGTTTTTT.

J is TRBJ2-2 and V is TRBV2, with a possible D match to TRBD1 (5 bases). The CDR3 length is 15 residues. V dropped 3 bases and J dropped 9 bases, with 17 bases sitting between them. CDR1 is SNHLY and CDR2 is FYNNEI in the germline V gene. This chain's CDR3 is CASSEWIGVDRELFF. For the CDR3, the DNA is TGTGCCAGCAGTGAGTGGATAGGGGTAGACCGGGAGCTGTTTTTT.